This entry lists 32 T cell receptor beta chains sequenced from one sample in a study of PD-L1 blockade in urothelial cancer. Assay: immunoSEQ multiplex PCR; the TCRdb copy retains only in-frame clones and omits some. The sample has about 74,000 clones, under 90% seen once. Time point defined: pretreatment peripheral blood. This specimen was PBMCs, taken around atezolizumab (anti-PD-L1) treatment. The receptor source for this set is a man between 65 and 79 years old with urothelial cancer.

CDR3 in amino acids: CASSLEGQGPHTEAFF. The CDR3 nucleotides are TGCGCCAGCAGCTTGGAGGGACAGGGGCCCCACACTGAAGCTTTCTTT. The chain uses TRBV5-1 and TRBJ1-1; 10 bases match TRBD1. The CDR3 totals 16 residues. CDR1 is SGHRS, CDR2 YFSETQ, per germline. The junction had 5 bases not matched to a gene; V was cut back by 0 bases and J by 3 bases.

The chain couples TRBV19 to TRBJ1-5; D is ambiguous. This CDR3 contains 13 residues. Germline V gene sequence: CDR1 LNHDA, CDR2 SQIVND (reference sequence). Trimming removed 5 bases at V and 5 bases at J, with 10 bases between. The CDR3, as DNA: TGTGCCAGTAGTGCCGGTGTTGATCAGCCCCAGCATTTT. It codes for CASSAGVDQPQHF.

The V and J genes are TRBV14 and TRBJ2-3; possibly TRBD1 for D (5 bases). This CDR3 region has 15 residues. Between the trimmed V and J ends, which lost 6 bases and 2 bases, there was a span of 15 bases. Germline V lookup: CDR1 SGHDN, CDR2 FVKESK. CDR3 nucleotides: TGTGCCAGCAGGAAATGGGGCGGACCCACAGATACGCAGTATTTT. Its protein product is CASRKWGGPTDTQYF. The full variable domain, with the rest looked up from reference TRBV14 and TRBJ2-3, is EAGVTQFPSHSVIEKGQTVTLRCDPISGHDNLYWYRRVMGKEIKFLLHFVKESKQDESGMPNNRFLAERTGGTYSTLKVQPAELEDSGVYFCASRKWGGPTDTQYFGPGTRLTVL.

Turning to this clone: One junction end disagrees with the germline gene, perhaps due to a read error. The chain is built from TRBV11-2 and TRBJ1-1; maybe TRBD1 (6 bases). Germline assignment: CDR1 SGHAT and CDR2 FQNNGV. The CDR3 extends over 14 amino acids. The CDR3 is CASSLEGGVAEAFF. In DNA, the CDR3 is TGTGCCAGCAGCCTAGAAGGGGGGGTGGCTGAAGCTTTCTTT.

The chain combines TRBV7-3 with TRBJ2-1; TRBD2 might be the D (6 bases). The CDR3 has 16 residues. V shed 1 base and J shed 1 base, with 11 bases lying between them. From germline, CDR1 is SGHTA and CDR2 FQGTGA. The CDR3 sequence is CASSLMAGGSYNEQFF. Here the CDR3 DNA reads TGTGCCAGCAGCTTAATGGCCGGAGGGTCCTACAATGAGCAGTTCTTC.

The chain employs TRBV2 and TRBJ2-4; tentatively, D is TRBD1 (5 bases). The V gene's germline CDR1 is SNHLY and CDR2 FYNNEI. This CDR3 region has 14 residues. The V end lost 0 bases, the J end lost 6 bases, and 9 bases lay between the germline ends. CDR3 protein: CASSEAGQVNIQYF. CDR3 nucleotide sequence: TGTGCCAGCAGTGAAGCGGGGCAGGTAAACATTCAGTACTTC.

V usage is TRBV27 and J usage is TRBJ2-2; TRBD1 agrees at 8 bases. The CDR3 consists of 14 residues. Looked up from germline, CDR1 is MNHEY and CDR2 is SMNVEV (reference sequence). With 7 bases clipped from V and 3 bases from J, the junction kept 4 bases outside the gene matches. The CDR3 reads CASTTGDYTGELFF. Here the CDR3 DNA reads TGTGCCAGCACGACAGGGGATTACACCGGGGAGCTGTTTTTT.

The rearrangement uses TRBV30 and TRBJ2-7; 8 bases fit TRBD2. The J segment lost 5 bases and the V segment lost 0 bases, leaving 6 bases of the junction unmatched. This CDR3 is built from 14 residues. CDR1 is GTSNPN, CDR2 SVGIG, per germline (reference sequence). The CDR3 region is CAWSVRAGGHEQYF. The DNA for the CDR3 is TGTGCCTGGAGTGTACGGGCGGGAGGACACGAGCAGTACTTC.

This chain uses TRBV6-1 with TRBJ2-1; D may be TRBD2 (6 bases). V was trimmed by 1 base and J by 5 bases, leaving 15 bases between them. Germline CDR1 is MNHNS and CDR2 is SASEGT. The CDR3 runs 16 residues. The CDR3 sequence is CASSEDRGTYNNEQFF. The CDR3 bases are TGTGCCAGCAGTGAAGATCGAGGGACTTACAACAATGAGCAGTTCTTC.

The chain has TRBV19 and TRBJ2-7; 12 nucleotides agree with TRBD2. V dropped 4 bases and J dropped 5; count of bases not matched to a gene: 3. This CDR3 spans 14 amino acids. Germline CDR1 is LNHDA and CDR2 is SQIVND (reference sequence). The CDR3 region is CASSKTSGSNEQYF. DNA for the CDR3: TGTGCCAGTAGTAAGACTAGCGGGAGTAACGAGCAGTACTTC.

The rearrangement joins TRBV5-1 to TRBJ1-1; D possibly corresponds to TRBD1 (5 bases). The CDR3 loop spans 15 amino acids. Germline CDR1 reads SGHRS; CDR2 reads YFSETQ. Between the trimmed V and J ends, which lost 0 bases and 5 bases, there was a span of 14 bases. The CDR3 region has the DNA TGCGCCAGCAGCTTGGAAGGGCTGGAGGGGACTGAAGCTTTCTTT. Translation: CASSLEGLEGTEAFF. Looking up the rest from reference TRBV5-1 and TRBJ1-1 gives the full variable domain: KAGVTQTPRYLIKTRGQQVTLSCSPISGHRSVSWYQQTPGQGLQFLFEYFSETQRNKGNFPGRFSGRQFSNSRSEMNVSTLELGDSALYLCASSLEGLEGTEAFFGQGTRLTVV.

This clone was seen just once. This rearrangement joins TRBV11-2 to TRBJ2-7, with 8 bases aligning to TRBD2. The CDR3 has 17 amino acids. With 5 bases clipped from V and 3 bases from J, the junction kept 15 bases outside the gene matches. Per the germline V gene, CDR1 is SGHAT and CDR2 is FQNNGV. DNA of the CDR3: TGTGCCAGCAGCGCGCGGGTGTCGACTAGCGCGATCTACGAGCAGTACTTC. This translates into CASSARVSTSAIYEQYF.

The sample holds a few counts of this clone. The V call is TRBV7-9, the J call TRBJ1-1, with D perhaps matching TRBD1 (6 bases). The germline V and J ends were trimmed by 4 bases and 2 bases, with 8 bases remaining between them. CDR3 length: 13 amino acids. The germline gives CDR1 SEHNR, CDR2 FQNEAQ (reference sequence). The CDR3 DNA is TGTGCCAGCAGCTCACAGGGTAACACTGAAGCTTTCTTT. Translating it yields CASSSQGNTEAFF.

This sequence joins TRBV10-3 and TRBJ1-2; 7 bases are a match to TRBD1. V lost 4 bases and J lost 1; bases outside the gene matches: 6. The CDR3 sequence is 15 residues long. The germline V gene has CDR1 ENHRY and CDR2 SYGVKD. CDR3 nucleotides: TGTGCCATCAGTGTTAGGACAGGAGATAACTATGGCTACACCTTC. Encoded protein: CAISVRTGDNYGYTF.

J is TRBJ2-5 and V is TRBV19; D might be TRBD2 (5 bases). CDR1 and CDR2 from the germline V gene are LNHDA and SQIVND (reference sequence). Between the trimmed V and J ends, which lost 4 bases and 2 bases, there was a span of 8 bases. CDR3 length equals 13 residues. The CDR3 DNA reads as TGTGCCAGTAGTACCGGGGTACAAGAGACCCAGTACTTC. It is translated as CASSTGVQETQYF. The whole variable domain, remainder taken from reference TRBV19 and TRBJ2-5, is DGGITQSPKYLFRKEGQNVTLSCEQNLNHDAMYWYRQDPGQGLRLIYYSQIVNDFQKGDIAEGYSVSREKKESFPLTVTSAQKNPTAFYLCASSTGVQETQYFGPGTRLLVL.

This clone was recorded a few times. The CDR3 DNA sequence: TGCAGTGCTCCCGAGGACATCGTAGCTTTCTTT. Amino acid sequence: CSAPEDIVAFF. This chain connects TRBV20-1 to TRBJ1-1, with a possible D match to TRBD1 (5 bases). This CDR3 spans 11 amino acids. V was clipped by 5 bases and J by 10 bases, with 14 bases between them. CDR1 and CDR2 from the germline V gene are DFQATT and SNEGSKA (reference sequence).

The table lists this clone with a count of one. V usage is TRBV6-5 and J usage is TRBJ2-7; D unresolved. Germline V lookup: CDR1 MNHEY, CDR2 SVGAGI. The CDR3 covers 15 residues. V gave up 0 bases and J gave up 2 bases, with 11 bases separating them. CDR3 sequence: CASSYSNAQPYEQYF. In DNA form, the CDR3 reads TGTGCCAGCAGTTACTCGAACGCGCAACCCTACGAGCAGTACTTC.

V and J are TRBV28 and TRBJ1-1, with 8 nucleotides matching TRBD1. Unmatched junction bases numbered 2, after V lost 4 bases and J lost 1 base. The germline gives CDR1 MDHEN, CDR2 SYDVKM. This CDR3 has 14 amino acids. Here the CDR3 DNA reads TGTGCCAGCAGTTCAGGGACAGGGAACACTGAAGCTTTCTTT. It codes for CASSSGTGNTEAFF.

This clone was observed once. The rearrangement joins TRBV11-2 to TRBJ2-2, with D tentatively TRBD1 (6 bases). The V end lost 7 bases, the J end lost 6 bases, and 12 bases lay between the germline ends. The CDR3 is 13 residues long. Germline V CDR1 and CDR2: SGHAT, FQNNGV. The CDR3 reads CASILTGSGELFF. Here the CDR3 DNA reads TGTGCCAGCATACTTACAGGGTCCGGGGAGCTGTTTTTT.

The V gene is TRBV6-1, the J gene TRBJ1-2; D gene ambiguous. This CDR3 is built from 11 residues. V lost 5 bases to trimming and J lost 7 bases, with 8 bases between them. Germline CDR1 reads MNHNS; CDR2 reads SASEGT. The CDR3 region has the DNA TGTGCCAGCAGTAGGGAGACTGGCTACACCTTC. It is translated as CASSRETGYTF.

The sample holds one count of this clone. The chain recombines TRBV5-1 with TRBJ2-2; TRBD2 matches at 7 bases. After removal of 4 bases from V and 3 bases from J, the junction contained 6 bases not matched to a gene. The CDR3 totals 15 residues. In germline, CDR1 is SGHRS, CDR2 YFSETQ. The CDR3 nucleotides read TGCGCCAGCAGCCGGACTAGGGGAGACACCGGGGAGCTGTTTTTT. Translating it yields CASSRTRGDTGELFF.

The V call is TRBV21-1, the J call TRBJ2-4; the D call of TRBD2 is as the table states it, not checked on the DNA. TRBV21-1 is marked as a pseudogene. The CDR3 has 16 amino acids. The CDR3 bases are TGTGCCAGCAGCAAAGGGAGGACTAAGTGTTTACACATTCAGTACTTC. Translating gives CASSKGRTKCLHIQYF.

The rearrangement links TRBV5-1 to TRBJ2-5, with 9 bases that match TRBD2. The CDR3 is 15 residues long. Germline V gene data show CDR1 as SGHRS and CDR2 as YFSETQ. V shed 1 base, J shed 5 bases, and the junction held 6 bases outside the gene matches. The CDR3 DNA follows: TGCGCCAGCAGCTTGCAAGCGGGAGGACTGGAGACCCAGTACTTC. Translation gives CASSLQAGGLETQYF.

This clone was counted a single time. The chain couples TRBV7-9 to TRBJ2-1; 11 bases fit TRBD2. V was clipped by 5 bases and J by 6 bases; unmatched bases: 9. The CDR3 totals 16 residues. CDR1 SEHNR and CDR2 FQNEAQ come from the germline V gene (reference sequence). In DNA form, the CDR3 reads TGTGCCAGCAGCACAGCCGAACTAGCGGGAGCCAATGAGCAGTTCTTC. Translated: CASSTAELAGANEQFF.

The rearrangement links TRBV4-1 to TRBJ2-1; D unclear. This CDR3 comprises 12 residues. CDR1 and CDR2 (germline): MGHRA, YSYEKL. Trimming left V 0 bases short and J 15 bases short, with 12 bases between. The CDR3 here is CASSQDLSVSFF. The CDR3, as DNA: TGCGCCAGCAGCCAAGATCTTTCGGTTTCGTTCTTC.

The chain links TRBV28 to TRBJ1-5, with TRBD1 matching over 7 bases. Germline V gene lookup returns CDR1 MDHEN and CDR2 SYDVKM. V shed 5 bases, J shed 6 bases, and the junction held 16 bases outside the gene matches. This CDR3 is built from 17 residues. Here the CDR3 reads CASSPGTAMFVRQPQHF. The CDR3 DNA is TGTGCCAGCAGTCCCGGGACAGCAATGTTTGTTCGTCAGCCCCAGCATTTT.

This chain links TRBV10-3 with TRBJ2-3; 8 bases match TRBD2. This CDR3 comprises 14 residues. Germline V lookup: CDR1 ENHRY, CDR2 SYGVKD. With 6 bases clipped from V and 4 bases from J, the junction kept 6 bases outside the gene matches. The DNA of the CDR3 is TGTGCCATCAGCCCAGGACTAGCCTCAGATACGCAGTATTTT. Amino acid sequence: CAISPGLASDTQYF.

The V call is TRBV5-4, the J call TRBJ2-1, with 10 nucleotides matching TRBD1. With 0 bases clipped from V and 7 bases from J, the junction kept 7 bases outside the gene matches. CDR3 length: 16 amino acids. Looked up from germline, CDR1 is SGHNT and CDR2 is YYREEE (reference sequence). The CDR3, as DNA: TGTGCCAGCAGCTTGGCGACAGGGGGCTTGGGGAATGAGCAGTTCTTC. The encoded protein is CASSLATGGLGNEQFF.

V is TRBV6-1 and J is TRBJ2-7; D unclear. The CDR3 runs 13 residues. Between the trimmed V and J ends, which lost 5 bases and 5 bases, there was a span of 13 bases. Per germline, CDR1 MNHNS and CDR2 SASEGT. The chain's CDR3 is CASSPGFANEQYF. CDR3 nucleotide sequence: TGTGCCAGCAGTCCGGGTTTTGCAAACGAGCAGTACTTC.

J is TRBJ2-5 and V is TRBV5-5; perhaps TRBD2 as D (5 bases). The CDR3 loop spans 15 amino acids. The germline V and J ends were trimmed by 1 base and 4 bases, with 14 bases remaining between them. CDR1 is SGHKS, CDR2 YYEKEE, per germline (reference sequence). CDR3 protein: CASSLNPQGGETQYF. For the CDR3, the DNA is TGTGCCAGCAGCTTGAACCCGCAAGGAGGAGAGACCCAGTACTTC.

This chain joins TRBV18 and TRBJ1-3; TRBD1 agrees at 8 bases. CDR1 and CDR2 (germline): KGHSH, LQKENI. Unmatched junction bases numbered 5, after V lost 2 bases and J lost 2 bases. There are 16 residues in the CDR3. CDR3: CASSPGTGRAGNTIYF. The DNA of the CDR3 is TGTGCCAGCTCACCAGGGACAGGTAGAGCTGGAAACACCATATATTTT.

The chain uses TRBV19 and TRBJ2-3, with 8 bases lining up with TRBD1. This CDR3 contains 13 residues. CDR1 and CDR2 (germline): LNHDA, SQIVND (reference sequence). V lost 9 bases, J lost 0 bases, and 2 bases stayed unmatched. The CDR3 DNA sequence: TGTGCCAGCAGGGGGCAAAGCACAGATACGCAGTATTTT. Translating it yields CASRGQSTDTQYF.